In this sample, the clone carrying this T cell receptor (beta chain) turned up a few times. Its antigen is currently unknown. At the DNA level, this CDR3 is encoded by other sequences in the same sample as well. Clones were read by immunoSEQ multiplex PCR, and TCRdb kept only the in-frame ones, dropping some. This table holds about 590,000 clones, around 95% found once. The data belong to a study of shared clonotypes between healthy human individuals. Study-wide results and limits: Lower generation probabilities were found for non-shared clonotypes than for those shared by all four donors. As a rule, naive subsets had a larger estimated richness than memory subsets.

Trimming shortened V by 2 bases and J by 3 bases, and 2 bases separated the two germline ends. Looked up from germline, CDR1 is WSHSY and CDR2 is SAAADI. This CDR3 comprises 11 residues. Positively selected for CCR7, the CD45RO-negative cells used as naive CD8 cells excluded terminally differentiated effector memory CD45RA+ cells. The sequence derives from a woman in her 30s in good health. The sample taken for sequencing was naive CD8+ T cells sorted from blood. The J gene is TRBJ2-7, the V gene TRBV10-2, with D hard to call. The CDR3 DNA sequence: TGCGCCAGCAGTGAGGGCTACGAGCAGTACTTC. Translating gives CASSEGYEQYF.